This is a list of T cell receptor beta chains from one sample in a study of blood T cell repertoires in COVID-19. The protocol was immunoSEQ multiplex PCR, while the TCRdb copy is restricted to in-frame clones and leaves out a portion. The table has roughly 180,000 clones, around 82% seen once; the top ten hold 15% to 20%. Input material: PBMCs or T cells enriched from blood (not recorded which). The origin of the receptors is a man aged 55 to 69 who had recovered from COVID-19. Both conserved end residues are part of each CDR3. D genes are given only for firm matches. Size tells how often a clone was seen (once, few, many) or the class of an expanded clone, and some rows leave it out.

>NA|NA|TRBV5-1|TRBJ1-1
TGCGCCAGCACTCTTGGAGGGAGCTCGGGGAACACTGAAGCTTTCTTT
CASTLGGSSGNTEAFF
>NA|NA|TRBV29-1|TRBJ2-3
TGCAGCGTTCAGGAGCGGCCCACAGATACGCAGTATTTT
CSVQERPTDTQYF
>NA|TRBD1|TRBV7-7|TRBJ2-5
TGTGCTAGCAGCTTGGACAGGGGAGAGACCCAGTACTTC
CASSLDRGETQYF
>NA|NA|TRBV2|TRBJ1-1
TGTGCCAGCAGGGACCGGGAAGAGAACACTGAAGCTTTCTTT
CASRDREENTEAFF
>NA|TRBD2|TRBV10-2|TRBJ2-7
TGCGCCAGCGTCCTGACTAGCGGGGACAGCTCCTACGAGCAGTACTTC
CASVLTSGDSSYEQYF
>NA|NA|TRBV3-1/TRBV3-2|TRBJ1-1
TGTGCCAGCAGCCAAGCGCGGAGGAACACTGAAGCTTTCTTT
CASSQARRNTEAFF
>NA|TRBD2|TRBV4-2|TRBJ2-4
TGTGCCAGCAGCCTGACTAGCTTCAGAAACATTCAGTACTTC
CASSLTSFRNIQYF
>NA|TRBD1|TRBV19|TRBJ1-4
TGTGCCAGTAGTTTCAGGACAGGTCCGAGAGAAAAACTGTTTTTT
CASSFRTGPREKLFF
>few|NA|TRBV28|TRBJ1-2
TGTGCCAGCAGTTTACCCTGGACAGAACCCTATGGCTACACCTTC
CASSLPWTEPYGYTF
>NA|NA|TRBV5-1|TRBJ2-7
TGCGCCAGCAGCTTGGATTACTCCTACGAGCAGTACTTC
CASSLDYSYEQYF
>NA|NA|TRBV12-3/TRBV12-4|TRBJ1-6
TGTGCCAGCACTTCGACAGAGAATTCACCCCTCCACTTT
CASTSTENSPLHF
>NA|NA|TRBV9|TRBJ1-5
TGTGCCAGCAGCCTGGCGGGGACGGGTCAGCCCCAGCATTTT
CASSLAGTGQPQHF
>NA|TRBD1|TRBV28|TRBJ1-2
TGTGCCAGCACCCAAACCGGGACAGGGAGTACGTTTGACCCAGACTATGGCTACACCTTC
CASTQTGTGSTFDPDYGYTF
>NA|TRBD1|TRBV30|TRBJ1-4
TGTGCCTTCCGGGACAGAAGTTCTGCAACTAATGAAAAACTGTTTTTT
CAFRDRSSATNEKLFF
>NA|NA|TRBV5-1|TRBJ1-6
TGCGCCAGCAGCTTGAATCTCGGGTCGAATAATTCACCCCTCCACTTT
CASSLNLGSNNSPLHF
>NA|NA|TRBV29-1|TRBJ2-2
TGCAGCGTTGAAATACAGAACACCGGGGAGCTGTTTTTT
CSVEIQNTGELFF
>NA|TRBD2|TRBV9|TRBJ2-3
TGTGCCAGCAGCGTAGTCGATAGCGGGAGGCCAGATACGCAGTATTTT
CASSVVDSGRPDTQYF
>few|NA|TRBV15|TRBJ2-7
TGTGCCGCCTCGGGACAGAACCGGGAGGAGCAGTACTTC
CAASGQNREEQYF
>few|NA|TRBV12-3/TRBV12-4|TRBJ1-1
TGTGCCAGCAGTTTATCAGGGCTAGAAGCTTTCTTT
CASSLSGLEAFF
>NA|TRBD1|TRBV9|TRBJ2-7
TGTGCCAGCAGCGTAGACGCCCGACAGGGAAGATTACTCGAGCAGTACTTC
CASSVDARQGRLLEQYF
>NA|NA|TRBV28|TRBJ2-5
TGTGCCAGCAGTTCAGCGGCCCACGAGGAGACCCAGTACTTC
CASSSAAHEETQYF
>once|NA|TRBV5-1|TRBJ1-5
TGCGCCAGCAGCTCTAAGAGTCTCAATCAGCCCCAGCATTTT
CASSSKSLNQPQHF
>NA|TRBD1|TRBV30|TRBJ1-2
TGTGCCTGGAGTTTCTCCCCCCTAAGACAGGGCGGAGGCTACACCTTC
CAWSFSPLRQGGGYTF
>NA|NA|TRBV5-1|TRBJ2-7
TGCGCCAGCAGCTTGGACACTACAGGGTACGAGCAGTACTTC
CASSLDTTGYEQYF
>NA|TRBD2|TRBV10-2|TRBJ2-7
TGCGCCAGCAGTGAGTCGGGGACTAGCGGGGACTACGAGCAGTACTTC
CASSESGTSGDYEQYF
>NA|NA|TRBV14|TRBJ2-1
TGTGCCAGCAGCCCGATAGACCGTACTTTCCCGGGCTCCTACAATGAGCAGTTCTTC
CASSPIDRTFPGSYNEQFF
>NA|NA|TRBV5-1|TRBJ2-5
TGCGCCAGCAGCTTGTATGCAGGCCTCCAAGAGACCCAGTACTTC
CASSLYAGLQETQYF
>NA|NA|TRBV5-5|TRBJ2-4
TGTGCCAGCACCCAGGGATTTCAGGGAAACATTCAGTACTTC
CASTQGFQGNIQYF
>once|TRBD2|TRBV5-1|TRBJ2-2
TGCGCCAGCAGCTTGAACGTTGGACTAGCGGGAGGGTCGGGCACCGGGGAGCTGTTTTTT
CASSLNVGLAGGSGTGELFF
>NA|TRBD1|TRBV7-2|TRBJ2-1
TGTGCCAGCAGCTCGGGACAGGGGGTCTACAATGAGCAGTTCTTC
CASSSGQGVYNEQFF
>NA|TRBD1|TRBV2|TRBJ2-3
TGTGCCAGCAGCGCTGGGACAGTCACAGATACGCAGTATTTT
CASSAGTVTDTQYF
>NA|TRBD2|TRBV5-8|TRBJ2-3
TGTGCCAGCAGGAGCGGGGGGCGTACAGATACGCAGTATTTT
CASRSGGRTDTQYF
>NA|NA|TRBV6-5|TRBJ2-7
TGTGCCGCCGGATTCGGGAGCTCCTACGAGCAGTACTTC
CAAGFGSSYEQYF
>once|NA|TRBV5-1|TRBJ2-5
TGCGCCAGCAGCTTGGGTCGGAGTTCCGAGACCCAGTACTTC
CASSLGRSSETQYF
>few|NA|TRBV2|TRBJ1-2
TGTGCCAGCAGTGAATGGCCGGGGGGCTACACCTTC
CASSEWPGGYTF
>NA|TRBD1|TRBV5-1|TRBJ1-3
TGCGCCAGCACGCTGGGGGACAGGAGCTCTGGAAACACCATATATTTT
CASTLGDRSSGNTIYF
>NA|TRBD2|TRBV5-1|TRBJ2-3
TGCGCCAGCAGCTTGGATGGGGGAGGGTCCACAGATACGCAGTATTTT
CASSLDGGGSTDTQYF
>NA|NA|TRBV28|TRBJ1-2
TGTGCCAGCAGTCCAGGGTACGGCTACACCTTC
CASSPGYGYTF
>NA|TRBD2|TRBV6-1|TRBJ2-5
TGTGCCAGCAGTGAAGCCATACTAGCGGGAAGAGAGACCCAGTACTTC
CASSEAILAGRETQYF
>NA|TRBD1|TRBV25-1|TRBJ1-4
TGTGCCAGCAGTGATCCACACAGGGGGTCAGGAGAAAAACTGTTTTTT
CASSDPHRGSGEKLFF
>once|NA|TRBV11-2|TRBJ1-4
TGTGCCAGCAGCCACTTAGGATCCGGGTTAACGGGAGAAAAACTGTTTTTT
CASSHLGSGLTGEKLFF
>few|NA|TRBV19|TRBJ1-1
TGTGCCAGTCGACACCTTGGGAACACTGAAGCTTTCTTT
CASRHLGNTEAFF
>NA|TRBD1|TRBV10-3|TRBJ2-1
TGTGCCATCAAAACCGGGACAGGGGGCAAGAATGAGCAGTTCTTC
CAIKTGTGGKNEQFF
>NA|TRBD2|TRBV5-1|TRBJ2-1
TGCGCCAGCAGCTGGACTAGCGGATACAATGAGCAGTTCTTC
CASSWTSGYNEQFF
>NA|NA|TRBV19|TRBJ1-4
TGTGCCAGTAGTATTGGCGGGGGATATGAAAAACTGTTTTTT
CASSIGGGYEKLFF
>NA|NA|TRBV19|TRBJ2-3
TGTGCCAGTAGTATGGCCAGCACAGATACGCAGTATTTT
CASSMASTDTQYF
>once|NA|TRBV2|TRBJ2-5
TGTGCCAGCAGTGAAGAAGCGACAGCCCAAGAGACCCAGTACTTC
CASSEEATAQETQYF
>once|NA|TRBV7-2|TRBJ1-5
TGTGCCAGCAGCGAAGACTCGGGGAACAATCAGCCCCAGCATTTT
CASSEDSGNNQPQHF
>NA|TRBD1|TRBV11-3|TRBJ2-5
TGTGCCAGCAGCCCACGGACAGGGGGCACGGAGACCCAGTACTTC
CASSPRTGGTETQYF
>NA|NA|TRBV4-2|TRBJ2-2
TGTGCCAGCAGCCAAGAAATTGACAGGCGATGGAGCACCGGGGAGCTGTTTTTT
CASSQEIDRRWSTGELFF
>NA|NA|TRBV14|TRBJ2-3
TGTGCCAGCAGCCAAGGGGGGACTAGCACAGATACGCAGTATTTT
CASSQGGTSTDTQYF